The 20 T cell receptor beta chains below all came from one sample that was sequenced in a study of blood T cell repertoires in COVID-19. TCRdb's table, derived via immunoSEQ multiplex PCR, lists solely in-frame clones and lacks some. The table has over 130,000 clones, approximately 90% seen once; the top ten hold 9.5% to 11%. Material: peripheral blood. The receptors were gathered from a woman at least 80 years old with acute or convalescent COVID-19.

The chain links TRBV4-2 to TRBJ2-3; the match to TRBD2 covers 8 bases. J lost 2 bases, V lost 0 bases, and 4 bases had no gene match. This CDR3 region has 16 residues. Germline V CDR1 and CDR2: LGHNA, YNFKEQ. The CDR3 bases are TGTGCCAGCAGCCAAGATGCAGCGGGGGCCACAGATACGCAGTATTTT. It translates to CASSQDAAGATDTQYF.

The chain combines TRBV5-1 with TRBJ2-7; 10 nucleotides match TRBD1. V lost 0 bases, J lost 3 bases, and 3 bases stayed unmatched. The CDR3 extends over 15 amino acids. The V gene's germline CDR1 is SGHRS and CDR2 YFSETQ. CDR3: CASSLGGQGVYEQYF. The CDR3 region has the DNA TGCGCCAGCAGCTTGGGTGGACAGGGGGTCTACGAGCAGTACTTC.

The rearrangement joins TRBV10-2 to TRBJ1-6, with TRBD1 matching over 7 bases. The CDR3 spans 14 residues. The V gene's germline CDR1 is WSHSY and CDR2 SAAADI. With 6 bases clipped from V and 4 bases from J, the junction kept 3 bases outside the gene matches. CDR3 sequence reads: CASSPGQYNSPLHF. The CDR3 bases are TGCGCCAGCAGCCCGGGACAGTATAATTCACCCCTCCACTTT.

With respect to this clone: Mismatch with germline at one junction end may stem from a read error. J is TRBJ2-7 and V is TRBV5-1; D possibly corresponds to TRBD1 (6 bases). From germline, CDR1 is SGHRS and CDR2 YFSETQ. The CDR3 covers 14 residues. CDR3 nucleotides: TGCGCCAGCAGCTACCGGGACATCTCCGACGAGCAGTACTTC. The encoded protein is CASSYRDISDEQYF. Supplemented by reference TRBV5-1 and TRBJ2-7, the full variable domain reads KAGVTQTPRYLIKTRGQQVTLSCSPISGHRSVSWYQQTPGQGLQFLFEYFSETQRNKGNFPGRFSGRQFSNSRSEMNVSTLELGDSALYLCASSYRDISDEQYFGPGTRLTVT.

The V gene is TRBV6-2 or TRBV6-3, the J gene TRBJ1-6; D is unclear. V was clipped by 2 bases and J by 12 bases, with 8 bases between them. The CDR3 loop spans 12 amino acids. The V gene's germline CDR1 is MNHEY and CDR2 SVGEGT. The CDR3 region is CASSYPSLPLHF. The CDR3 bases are TGTGCCAGCAGTTACCCCAGTTTACCCCTCCACTTT.

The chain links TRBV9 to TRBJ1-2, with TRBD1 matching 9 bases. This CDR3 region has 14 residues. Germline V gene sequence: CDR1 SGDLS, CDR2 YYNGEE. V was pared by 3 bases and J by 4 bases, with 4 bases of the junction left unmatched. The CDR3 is CASSAQTGGYGYTF. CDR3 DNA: TGTGCCAGCAGCGCCCAGACAGGGGGCTATGGCTACACCTTC.

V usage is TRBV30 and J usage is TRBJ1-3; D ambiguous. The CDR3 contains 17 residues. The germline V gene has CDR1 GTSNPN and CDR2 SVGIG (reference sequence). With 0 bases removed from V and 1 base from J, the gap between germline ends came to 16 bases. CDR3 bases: TGTGCCTGGAGTGTAAATACCTTAGGAGGATCTGGAAACACCATATATTTT. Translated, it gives CAWSVNTLGGSGNTIYF. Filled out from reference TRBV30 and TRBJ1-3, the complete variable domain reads SQTIHQWPATLVQPVGSPLSLECTVEGTSNPNLYWYRQAAGRGLQLLFYSVGIGQISSEVPQNLSASRPQDRQFILSSKKLLLSDSGFYLCAWSVNTLGGSGNTIYFGEGSWLTVV.

The CDR3 nucleotides read TGTGCCAGCCTAACAGGGGGCGCAGAGACCCAGTACTTC. It is translated as CASLTGGAETQYF. This sequence joins TRBV6-5 and TRBJ2-5, with 9 bases lining up with TRBD1. Germline-derived CDR1 and CDR2 are MNHEY and SVGAGI. CDR3 length equals 13 residues. After removal of 8 bases from V and 4 bases from J, the junction contained 5 bases not matched to a gene.

The CDR3 DNA reads TGTGCCAGCAGCTTTTCAGGGATCTATGGCTACACCTTC. Translated, it gives CASSFSGIYGYTF. The V and J genes are TRBV7-2 and TRBJ1-2; weak D call: TRBD1 (5 bases). This CDR3 has 13 amino acids. Between the trimmed V and J ends, which lost 3 bases and 4 bases, there was a span of 9 bases. From germline, CDR1 is SGHTA and CDR2 FQGNSA.

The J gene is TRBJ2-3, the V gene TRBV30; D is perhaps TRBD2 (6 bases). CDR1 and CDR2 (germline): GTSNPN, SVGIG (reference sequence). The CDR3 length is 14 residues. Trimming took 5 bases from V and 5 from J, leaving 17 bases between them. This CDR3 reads CAWSAGTDGDTQYF. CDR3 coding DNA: TGTGCCTGGTCAGCCGGGACTGACGGAGATACGCAGTATTTT.

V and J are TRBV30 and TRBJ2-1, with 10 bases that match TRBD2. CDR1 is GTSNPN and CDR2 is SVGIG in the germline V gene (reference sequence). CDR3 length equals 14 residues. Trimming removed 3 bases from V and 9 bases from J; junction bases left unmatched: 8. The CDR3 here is CAWRSPSGGGEQFF. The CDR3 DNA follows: TGTGCCTGGAGATCCCCTAGCGGGGGAGGTGAGCAGTTCTTC. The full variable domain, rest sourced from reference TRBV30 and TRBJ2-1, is SQTIHQWPATLVQPVGSPLSLECTVEGTSNPNLYWYRQAAGRGLQLLFYSVGIGQISSEVPQNLSASRPQDRQFILSSKKLLLSDSGFYLCAWRSPSGGGEQFFGPGTRLTVL.

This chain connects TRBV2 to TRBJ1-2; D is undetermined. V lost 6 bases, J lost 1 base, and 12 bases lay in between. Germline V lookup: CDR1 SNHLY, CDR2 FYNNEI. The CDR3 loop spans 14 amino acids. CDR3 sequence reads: CASSASSVNYGYTF. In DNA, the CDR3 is TGTGCCAGCAGCGCGAGCTCTGTTAACTATGGCTACACCTTC.

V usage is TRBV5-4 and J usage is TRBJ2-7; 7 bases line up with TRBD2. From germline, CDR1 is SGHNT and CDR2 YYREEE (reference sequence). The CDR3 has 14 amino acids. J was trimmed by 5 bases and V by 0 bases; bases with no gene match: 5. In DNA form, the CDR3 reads TGTGCCAGCAGCTTGGGGGGGAGGGACCACGAGCAGTACTTC. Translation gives CASSLGGRDHEQYF.

Here the CDR3 DNA reads TGTGCCAGCAGTTACCGGACTAGCGGTACAGATACGCAGTATTTT. It is translated as CASSYRTSGTDTQYF. This chain joins TRBV6-5 and TRBJ2-3, with 10 bases fitting TRBD2. After removal of 2 bases from V and 3 bases from J, the junction contained 2 bases not matched to a gene. This CDR3 comprises 15 residues. From germline, CDR1 is MNHEY and CDR2 SVGAGI.

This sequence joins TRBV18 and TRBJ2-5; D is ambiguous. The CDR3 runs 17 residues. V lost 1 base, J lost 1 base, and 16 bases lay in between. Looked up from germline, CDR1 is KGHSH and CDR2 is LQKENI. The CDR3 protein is CASSPRASTAVQETQYF. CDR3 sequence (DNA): TGTGCCAGCTCACCACGAGCGTCGACGGCAGTCCAAGAGACCCAGTACTTC. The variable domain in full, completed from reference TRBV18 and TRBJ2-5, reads NAGVMQNPRHLVRRRGQEARLRCSPMKGHSHVYWYRQLPEEGLKFMVYLQKENIIDESGMPKERFSAEFPKEGPSILRIQQVVRGDSAAYFCASSPRASTAVQETQYFGPGTRLLVL.

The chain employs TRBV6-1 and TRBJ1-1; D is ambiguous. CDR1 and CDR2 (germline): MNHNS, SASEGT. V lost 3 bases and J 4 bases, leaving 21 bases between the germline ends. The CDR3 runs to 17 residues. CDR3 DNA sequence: TGTGCCAGCAGTGATCCAGGTCCGATTACCGGAGGCACTGAAGCTTTCTTT. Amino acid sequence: CASSDPGPITGGTEAFF.

CDR3 sequence (DNA): TGTGCCAGAAGCCAGGGACAGGGGGCGGCGTACACTGAAGCTTTCTTT. This encodes CARSQGQGAAYTEAFF. This chain uses TRBV5-3 with TRBJ1-1, with 12 positions matching TRBD1. TRBV5-3 is identified as an open reading frame with a role that is uncertain. V shed 4 bases, J shed 3 bases, and the junction held 7 bases outside the gene matches. This CDR3 is built from 16 residues.

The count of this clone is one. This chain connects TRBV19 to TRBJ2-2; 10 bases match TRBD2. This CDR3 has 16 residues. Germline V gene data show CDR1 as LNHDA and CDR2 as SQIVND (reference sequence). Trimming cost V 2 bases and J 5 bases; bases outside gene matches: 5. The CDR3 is CASSINSGGATGELFF. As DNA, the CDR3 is TGTGCCAGTAGTATAAACAGCGGGGGGGCTACCGGGGAGCTGTTTTTT. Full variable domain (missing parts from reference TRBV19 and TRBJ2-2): DGGITQSPKYLFRKEGQNVTLSCEQNLNHDAMYWYRQDPGQGLRLIYYSQIVNDFQKGDIAEGYSVSREKKESFPLTVTSAQKNPTAFYLCASSINSGGATGELFFGEGSRLTVL.

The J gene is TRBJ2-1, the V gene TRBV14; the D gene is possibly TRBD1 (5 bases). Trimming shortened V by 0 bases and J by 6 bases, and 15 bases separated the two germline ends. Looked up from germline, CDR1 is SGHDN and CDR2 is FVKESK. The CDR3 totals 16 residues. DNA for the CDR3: TGTGCCAGCAGCCAAGATCAGGGTCTATGGTTCAATGAGCAGTTCTTC. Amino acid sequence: CASSQDQGLWFNEQFF.

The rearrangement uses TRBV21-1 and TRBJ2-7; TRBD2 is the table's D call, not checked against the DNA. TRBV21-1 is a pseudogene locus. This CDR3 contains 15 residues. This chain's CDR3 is CASSGPPGLVLEQYF. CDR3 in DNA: TGTGCCAGCAGCGGCCCCCCGGGACTAGTCCTCGAGCAGTACTTC.